The clone carrying this TCR beta chain was observed a handful of times. Its antigen is as yet unknown. This entry is derived from a study of long-term antiretroviral therapy in people with HIV. The study's findings and limits: Blood draws took place between the mid-2000s and the late 2010s and possibly involved older ART regimens.

V was clipped by 5 bases and J by 8 bases; unmatched bases: 6. Germline CDR1 SQVTM, CDR2 ANQGSEA. The CDR3 contains 13 residues. Inclusion required at least two post-ART and at least one pre-ART PBMC samples. The authors ran the immunoSEQ assay, v3.0, at survey level. Roughly 40,000-50,000 T-cell genomes per sample were the sequencing target. TCRdb keeps only in-frame clones here, not all; method: immunoSEQ multiplex PCR. The table shows roughly 34,000 clones, with roughly 77% occurring only once. The source of this sequence is a man between 18 and 35 years old with HIV. The chain recombines TRBV29-1 with TRBJ2-1; 10 positions agree with TRBD1. The sequencing used unsorted PBMCs, collected 1.9 years after starting antiretroviral therapy. The CDR3 sequence is CSVQGQGIYEQFF. As DNA, the CDR3 is TGCAGCGTTCAGGGACAGGGGATCTATGAGCAGTTCTTC.